Listed below are T cell receptor beta chains from one sample, sequenced in a study of cytomegalovirus exposure and HLA in healthy donors. Method: immunoSEQ multiplex PCR; TCRdb's copy keeps in-frame clones and lacks some. The repertoire has more than 110,000 clones, roughly 76% of them found once; the top ten carry 1.3%. The specimen sequenced was PBMCs. These TCRs come from a woman aged 40 to 50 in good health and CMV-seronegative. CDR3s include the opening cysteine and the closing phenylalanine or tryptophan. Fields, in order: CDR3 protein, CDR3 DNA, V gene, D gene, J gene, clone size. D genes are given only for firm matches. A clone size is listed for some rows: how often the clone was seen (once, few, many), or a class if it is expanded.

cdr3_aa: CASSSLNSGPQFF
cdr3_nt: TGCGCCAGCAGCTCCCTAAATTCAGGGCCGCAGTTCTTC
v_call: TRBV5-1
d_call: -
j_call: TRBJ2-1
clone_size: -

cdr3_aa: CASMTGNTEAFF
cdr3_nt: TGTGCCAGTATGACAGGGAACACTGAAGCTTTCTTT
v_call: TRBV19
d_call: -
j_call: TRBJ1-1
clone_size: -

cdr3_aa: CASSSRPGESSGNTIYF
cdr3_nt: TGCGCCAGCAGCTCCCGGCCCGGGGAGAGCTCTGGAAACACCATATATTTT
v_call: TRBV5-1
d_call: -
j_call: TRBJ1-3
clone_size: -

cdr3_aa: CASSSLSITAAGELFF
cdr3_nt: TGTGCCAGCAGCTCTCTCTCTATTACAGCAGCCGGGGAGCTGTTTTTT
v_call: TRBV5-6
d_call: -
j_call: TRBJ2-2
clone_size: once

cdr3_aa: CASRGANYGYTF
cdr3_nt: TGTGCCAGCCGGGGGGCGAACTATGGCTACACCTTC
v_call: TRBV9
d_call: -
j_call: TRBJ1-2
clone_size: -

cdr3_aa: CAISESNPGQGLVYGYTF
cdr3_nt: TGTGCCATCAGTGAGTCGAACCCGGGACAGGGTCTCGTCTATGGCTACACCTTC
v_call: TRBV10-3
d_call: TRBD1
j_call: TRBJ1-2
clone_size: once

cdr3_aa: CASSRGQNTEAFF
cdr3_nt: TGCGCCAGCAGTCGAGGACAGAACACTGAAGCTTTCTTT
v_call: TRBV4-1
d_call: -
j_call: TRBJ1-1
clone_size: few

cdr3_aa: CASSHGIGESYEQYF
cdr3_nt: TGTGCCAGCAGCCACGGCATAGGAGAATCCTACGAGCAGTACTTC
v_call: TRBV13
d_call: -
j_call: TRBJ2-7
clone_size: few

cdr3_aa: CAISRYDGYTF
cdr3_nt: TGTGCAATTTCTAGGTACGATGGCTACACCTTC
v_call: TRBV28
d_call: -
j_call: TRBJ1-2
clone_size: once

cdr3_aa: CASSLLAQSTDTQYF
cdr3_nt: TGTGCCAGCAGCTTATTGGCACAGTCCACAGATACGCAGTATTTT
v_call: TRBV7-2
d_call: -
j_call: TRBJ2-3
clone_size: -

cdr3_aa: CASSQESQGVGSPLHF
cdr3_nt: TGCGCCAGCAGCCAAGAGTCGCAGGGGGTGGGTTCACCCCTCCACTTT
v_call: TRBV4-1
d_call: TRBD1
j_call: TRBJ1-6
clone_size: -

cdr3_aa: CASSSSRLLISTDTQYF
cdr3_nt: TGTGCCAGCAGCTCGAGCCGACTATTAATTAGCACAGATACGCAGTATTTT
v_call: TRBV9
d_call: -
j_call: TRBJ2-3
clone_size: -

cdr3_aa: CASSLYGPDFSPLHF
cdr3_nt: TGTGCCAGCAGCTTGTATGGCCCTGATTTTTCACCCCTCCACTTT
v_call: TRBV7-8
d_call: -
j_call: TRBJ1-6
clone_size: -

cdr3_aa: CASSEDRVGYGYTF
cdr3_nt: TGTGCCAGCAGTGAAGACAGGGTCGGTTATGGCTACACCTTC
v_call: TRBV2
d_call: -
j_call: TRBJ1-2
clone_size: -

cdr3_aa: CASRTGPGELFF
cdr3_nt: TGTGCCAGCAGGACAGGGCCCGGGGAGCTGTTTTTT
v_call: TRBV27
d_call: TRBD1
j_call: TRBJ2-2
clone_size: -

cdr3_aa: CASSPDSSNQPQHF
cdr3_nt: TGTGCCAGCAGCCCGGACAGCTCTAATCAGCCCCAGCATTTT
v_call: TRBV7-6
d_call: -
j_call: TRBJ1-5
clone_size: -

cdr3_aa: CASSVSQGPAYEQYF
cdr3_nt: TGTGCCAGCAGCGTATCACAGGGCCCAGCCTACGAGCAGTACTTC
v_call: TRBV9
d_call: -
j_call: TRBJ2-7
clone_size: -

cdr3_aa: CASSSRQGYTEAFF
cdr3_nt: TGTGCCAGTAGTTCACGACAGGGTTACACTGAAGCTTTCTTT
v_call: TRBV19
d_call: TRBD1
j_call: TRBJ1-1
clone_size: -

cdr3_aa: CASSLTSSSYNSPLHF
cdr3_nt: TGTGCCAGCAGTTTAACCTCGAGCTCCTATAATTCACCCCTCCACTTT
v_call: TRBV27
d_call: -
j_call: TRBJ1-6
clone_size: -

cdr3_aa: CASSGRTSWNTDTQYF
cdr3_nt: TGCGCCAGCAGCGGACGGACTAGCTGGAACACAGATACGCAGTATTTT
v_call: TRBV4-1
d_call: TRBD2
j_call: TRBJ2-3
clone_size: -

cdr3_aa: CASKAGAGDTQYF
cdr3_nt: TGTGCCAGTAAGGCGGGGGCAGGGGATACGCAGTATTTT
v_call: TRBV19
d_call: -
j_call: TRBJ2-3
clone_size: -

cdr3_aa: CASSPPGRTMSGANVLTF
cdr3_nt: TGTGCCAGCTCACCACCCGGGAGGACTATGTCTGGGGCCAACGTCCTGACTTTC
v_call: TRBV18
d_call: TRBD2
j_call: TRBJ2-6
clone_size: -

cdr3_aa: CSVEDGGAGYTF
cdr3_nt: TGCAGCGTTGAAGACGGGGGGGCAGGCTACACCTTC
v_call: TRBV29-1
d_call: -
j_call: TRBJ1-2
clone_size: -

cdr3_aa: CASSLALNSPNTEAFF
cdr3_nt: TGTGCCAGCAGCTTAGCCCTAAACAGCCCGAACACTGAAGCTTTCTTT
v_call: TRBV7-6
d_call: -
j_call: TRBJ1-1
clone_size: -

cdr3_aa: CAPTRGQGPNTEAFF
cdr3_nt: TGTGCCCCAACGCGAGGACAGGGACCGAACACTGAAGCTTTCTTT
v_call: TRBV19
d_call: TRBD1
j_call: TRBJ1-1
clone_size: once

cdr3_aa: CASSLTGDEQFF
cdr3_nt: TGTGCCAGCAGCTTAACAGGGGATGAGCAGTTCTTC
v_call: TRBV5-6
d_call: TRBD1
j_call: TRBJ2-1
clone_size: -

cdr3_aa: CASSNSGGAIIEQFF
cdr3_nt: TGTGCCAGCAGCAACAGCGGGGGGGCGATCATTGAGCAGTTCTTC
v_call: TRBV7-3
d_call: TRBD2
j_call: TRBJ2-1
clone_size: -

cdr3_aa: CASTLNQDEQYF
cdr3_nt: TGCGCCAGCACCCTGAATCAGGACGAGCAGTACTTC
v_call: TRBV5-1
d_call: -
j_call: TRBJ2-7
clone_size: -

cdr3_aa: CSVVGTGYEQYF
cdr3_nt: TGCAGCGTTGTCGGCACGGGCTACGAGCAGTACTTC
v_call: TRBV29-1
d_call: -
j_call: TRBJ2-7
clone_size: -

cdr3_aa: CASKTSKNRDTEAFF
cdr3_nt: TGTGCCAGCAAAACCAGCAAAAACAGGGACACTGAAGCTTTCTTT
v_call: TRBV5-6
d_call: -
j_call: TRBJ1-1
clone_size: -

cdr3_aa: CSVAEDTEAFF
cdr3_nt: TGCAGCGTTGCGGAGGACACTGAAGCTTTCTTT
v_call: TRBV29-1
d_call: -
j_call: TRBJ1-1
clone_size: -

cdr3_aa: CASSSGGGRMNTEAFF
cdr3_nt: TGTGCCAGCAGCTCAGGGGGCGGGAGAATGAACACTGAAGCTTTCTTT
v_call: TRBV5-4
d_call: TRBD1
j_call: TRBJ1-1
clone_size: -

cdr3_aa: CASSYLAGEGETQYF
cdr3_nt: TGTGCCAGCAGCTACCTAGCGGGGGAGGGAGAGACCCAGTACTTC
v_call: TRBV13
d_call: TRBD2
j_call: TRBJ2-5
clone_size: -

cdr3_aa: CAANRAGYGYTF
cdr3_nt: TGTGCCGCCAACAGGGCAGGCTATGGCTACACCTTC
v_call: TRBV6-5
d_call: -
j_call: TRBJ1-2
clone_size: -

cdr3_aa: CTSSQDRGRGRRHF
cdr3_nt: TGCACCAGCAGCCAAGACCGCGGGCGGGGGAGACGGCATTTT
v_call: TRBV1
d_call: -
j_call: TRBJ2-3
clone_size: -

cdr3_aa: CASSIRGYNSPLHF
cdr3_nt: TGTGCCAGTAGTATAAGGGGCTATAATTCACCCCTCCACTTT
v_call: TRBV19
d_call: -
j_call: TRBJ1-6
clone_size: -

cdr3_aa: CSVVSGPETQYF
cdr3_nt: TGCAGCGTTGTTTCGGGTCCGGAGACCCAGTACTTC
v_call: TRBV29-1
d_call: -
j_call: TRBJ2-5
clone_size: -

cdr3_aa: CASSSDRGIGYGYTF
cdr3_nt: TGTGCCAGCAGCTCCGACAGGGGGATTGGCTATGGCTACACCTTC
v_call: TRBV5-4
d_call: TRBD1
j_call: TRBJ1-2
clone_size: -

cdr3_aa: CASSLDPDRGGYGYTF
cdr3_nt: TGCGCCAGCAGCTTGGACCCTGACAGGGGTGGCTATGGCTACACCTTC
v_call: TRBV5-1
d_call: TRBD1
j_call: TRBJ1-2
clone_size: -